These 11 T cell receptor beta chains share one sample of origin, sequenced in a study of lymphopenia after photon versus proton radiotherapy. Libraries were prepared by immunoSEQ multiplex PCR; TCRdb keeps only in-frame clonotypes and omits some of them. The sample holds tens of thousands of clones, about 90% seen once. The sequencing used peripheral blood, collected from a patient treated with photon-based radiotherapy. The receptors shown here come from a man between 60 and 75 years old with cholangiocarcinoma.

This chain joins TRBV28 and TRBJ1-5, with a possible D match to TRBD1 (5 bases). The CDR3 spans 10 residues. Deletions cut 11 bases from V and 16 bases from J, with 18 bases between. The germline V gene encodes CDR1 MDHEN and CDR2 SYDVKM. The CDR3 DNA sequence: TGTGCCGTCCAGCAGACAGCGACTCATTTT. Translating it yields CAVQQTATHF.

This chain joins TRBV5-4 and TRBJ1-2; D not resolved. V lost 0 bases to trimming and J lost 4 bases, with 7 bases between them. This CDR3 spans 13 amino acids. In germline, CDR1 is SGHNT, CDR2 YYREEE (reference sequence). The CDR3 loop reads CASSLEVAYGYTF. CDR3 nucleotides: TGTGCCAGCAGCTTGGAGGTAGCCTATGGCTACACCTTC.

The chain links TRBV5-1 to TRBJ2-6; 7 nucleotides match TRBD2. The junction had 4 bases not matched to a gene; V was cut back by 4 bases and J by 0 bases. CDR1 SGHRS and CDR2 YFSETQ come from the germline V gene. The CDR3 is made up of 16 amino acids. The CDR3 loop reads CASSEGTTSGANVLTF. The CDR3 bases are TGCGCCAGCAGCGAAGGGACTACCTCTGGGGCCAACGTCCTGACTTTC.

The V and J genes are TRBV7-2 and TRBJ2-7, with TRBD1 matching 7 bases. The CDR3 runs to 15 residues. Germline-derived CDR1 and CDR2 are SGHTA and FQGNSA. The V and J ends lost 5 bases and 5 bases, in that order; junction bases with no gene match: 12. The CDR3 sequence: CASSPSPGQIDEQYF. In DNA form, the CDR3 reads TGTGCCAGCAGCCCCTCCCCGGGACAGATCGACGAGCAGTACTTC.

V usage is TRBV28 and J usage is TRBJ2-1; tentative D call: TRBD1 (5 bases). Trimming pared 10 bases from V and 4 bases from J, leaving 8 bases between. CDR3 length: 11 amino acids. Germline loops: CDR1 MDHEN, CDR2 SYDVKM. CDR3 coding DNA: TGTGCCACCAACAGGTACAATGAGCAGTTCTTC. Its translation: CATNRYNEQFF.

This chain links TRBV10-3 with TRBJ2-3; no reliable D call. The CDR3 totals 15 residues. Trimming took off 0 bases at V and 0 bases at J, with 7 bases between the two ends. CDR1 and CDR2 from the germline V gene are ENHRY and SYGVKD. In nucleotides, the CDR3 is TGTGCCATCAGTGAGTCCGCATCTAGCACAGATACGCAGTATTTT. As protein: CAISESASSTDTQYF.

V is TRBV11-1 and J is TRBJ2-1; D may match TRBD1 or TRBD2 (5 bases each). Germline CDR1 is SGHAT and CDR2 is FQDESV (reference sequence). V lost 6 bases, J lost 7 bases, and 7 bases lay in between. This CDR3 region has 11 residues. The DNA for the CDR3 is TGTGCCAGCAGGGGGGATAATGAGCAGTTCTTC. Encoded protein: CASRGDNEQFF.

The chain uses TRBV29-1 and TRBJ1-1; unclear D gene. The germline CDR1 and CDR2 sequences are SQVTM and ANQGSEA. V was cut by 3 bases and J by 0 bases, with 11 bases left in between. The CDR3 has 14 residues. The CDR3 DNA is TGCAGCGTTGATATCAGAAGGGTGAACACTGAAGCTTTCTTT. Amino acids: CSVDIRRVNTEAFF.

The chain couples TRBV4-1 to TRBJ1-1; D remains ambiguous. The CDR3 length is 14 residues. V lost 1 base, J lost 4 bases, and 10 bases lay in between. In germline, CDR1 is MGHRA, CDR2 YSYEKL. The CDR3 region is CASSQALFGTEAFF. The CDR3 DNA sequence: TGCGCCAGCAGCCAAGCCCTCTTTGGCACTGAAGCTTTCTTT.

This chain links TRBV29-1 with TRBJ2-1, with 14 bases aligning to TRBD2. This CDR3 contains 16 residues. The ends lost 3 bases at V and 7 bases at J; junction bases unmatched: 8. Germline CDR1 and CDR2: SQVTM and ANQGSEA. CDR3 sequence reads: CSVDGTSGRVGNEQFF. The CDR3 bases are TGCAGCGTTGACGGGACTAGCGGGAGAGTGGGGAATGAGCAGTTCTTC.

The V and J genes are TRBV9 and TRBJ2-1, with unresolved D. This CDR3 has 16 amino acids. CDR1 and CDR2 from the germline V gene are SGDLS and YYNGEE. V shed 4 bases and J shed 3 bases, with 17 bases lying between them. In DNA form, the CDR3 reads TGTGCCAGCAGCCCTCGTGGGCGTTCGGGCTACAATGAGCAGTTCTTC. The encoded protein is CASSPRGRSGYNEQFF.